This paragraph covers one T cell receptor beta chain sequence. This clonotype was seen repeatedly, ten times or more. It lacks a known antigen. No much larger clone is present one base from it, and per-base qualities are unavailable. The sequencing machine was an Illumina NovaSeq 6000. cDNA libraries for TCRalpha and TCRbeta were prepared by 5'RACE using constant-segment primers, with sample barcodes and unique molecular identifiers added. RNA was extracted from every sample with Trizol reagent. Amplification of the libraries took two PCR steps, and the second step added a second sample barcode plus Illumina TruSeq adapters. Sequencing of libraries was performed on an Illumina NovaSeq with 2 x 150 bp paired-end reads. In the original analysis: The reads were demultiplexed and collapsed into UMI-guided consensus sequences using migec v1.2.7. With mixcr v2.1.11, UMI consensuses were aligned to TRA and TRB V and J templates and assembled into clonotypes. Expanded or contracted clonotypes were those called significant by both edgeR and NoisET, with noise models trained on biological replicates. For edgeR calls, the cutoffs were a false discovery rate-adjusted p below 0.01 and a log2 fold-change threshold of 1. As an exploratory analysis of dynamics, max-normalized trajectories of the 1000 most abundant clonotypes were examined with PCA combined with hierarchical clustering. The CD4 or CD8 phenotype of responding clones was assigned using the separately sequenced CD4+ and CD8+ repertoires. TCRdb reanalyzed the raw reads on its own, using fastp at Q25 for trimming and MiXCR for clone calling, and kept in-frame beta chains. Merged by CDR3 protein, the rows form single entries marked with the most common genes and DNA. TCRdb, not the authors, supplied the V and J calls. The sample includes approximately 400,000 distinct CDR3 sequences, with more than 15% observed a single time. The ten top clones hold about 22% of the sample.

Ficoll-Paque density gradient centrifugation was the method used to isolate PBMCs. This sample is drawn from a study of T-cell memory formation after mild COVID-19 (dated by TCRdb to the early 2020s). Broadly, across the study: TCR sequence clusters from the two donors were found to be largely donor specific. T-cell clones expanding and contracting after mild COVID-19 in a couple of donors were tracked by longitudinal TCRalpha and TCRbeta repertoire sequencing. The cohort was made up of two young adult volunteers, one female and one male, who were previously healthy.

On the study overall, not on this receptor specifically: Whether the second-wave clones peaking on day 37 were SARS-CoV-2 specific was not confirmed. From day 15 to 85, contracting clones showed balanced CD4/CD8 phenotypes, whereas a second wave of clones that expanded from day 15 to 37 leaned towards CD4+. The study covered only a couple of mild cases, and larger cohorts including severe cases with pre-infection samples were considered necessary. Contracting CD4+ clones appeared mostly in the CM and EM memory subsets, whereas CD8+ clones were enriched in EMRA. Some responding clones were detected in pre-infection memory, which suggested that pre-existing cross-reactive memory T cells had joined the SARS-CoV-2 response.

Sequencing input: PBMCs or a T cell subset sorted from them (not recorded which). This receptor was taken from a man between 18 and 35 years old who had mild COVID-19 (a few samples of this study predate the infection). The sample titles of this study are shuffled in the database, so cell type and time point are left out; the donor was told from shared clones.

This receptor carries the CDR3 CASLLTDTQYF. The nucleotide sequence is TGTGCCAGTCTGCTCACAGATACGCAGTATTTT. The chain was built from TRBV19 and TRBJ2-3; too little of a D gene remains to name it. The germline V gene (reference sequence) gives CDR1 as LNHDA and CDR2 as SQIVND. V drops 8 bases and J drops 2 bases, leaving 5 bases in between. Taken from cysteine to phenylalanine, the CDR3 has 11 residues. Only the CDR3 region is kept as DNA, spanning 33 bases read in frame from base 1.